Below, 20 T cell receptor beta chains from the same sample are listed, as sequenced in a study of blood T cell repertoires in COVID-19. Clones were sequenced by immunoSEQ multiplex PCR, and TCRdb holds only the in-frame ones, with some missing. This table holds fewer than 300,000 clones, roughly 85% found once. Sequencing input: peripheral blood. The receptor source for this set is a human donor in a cohort sampled during active COVID-19.

V gene TRBV7-2 combines with J gene TRBJ2-3; 9 bases are a match to TRBD2. The junction had 0 bases not matched to a gene; V was cut back by 1 base and J by 4 bases. Germline V gene data show CDR1 as SGHTA and CDR2 as FQGNSA. The CDR3 loop spans 14 amino acids. CDR3 sequence (DNA): TGTGCCAGCAGCTTAGTAGCGGGAGCAGATACGCAGTATTTT. Translating it yields CASSLVAGADTQYF.

V and J are TRBV9 and TRBJ2-5; 8 nucleotides align to TRBD2. The germline gives CDR1 SGDLS, CDR2 YYNGEE. V shed 0 bases, J shed 5 bases, and the junction held 9 bases outside the gene matches. CDR3 length equals 16 residues. The CDR3 bases are TGTGCCAGCAGCGTAGGAGCGGGAGCAGCTTGGGAGACCCAGTACTTC. It encodes CASSVGAGAAWETQYF.

This clone came up once. The V and J genes are TRBV18 and TRBJ1-1; no firm D call. The CDR3 is 16 residues long. Germline CDR1 KGHSH, CDR2 LQKENI. Trimming pared 6 bases from V and 0 bases from J, leaving 17 bases between. The CDR3 reads CASSPEKGRVNTEAFF. Written as DNA, the CDR3 is TGTGCCAGCTCCCCGGAGAAAGGGAGGGTGAACACTGAAGCTTTCTTT.

The J gene is TRBJ2-1, the V gene TRBV6-6; TRBD1 is a possible D gene (5 bases). The CDR3 has 16 residues. Germline assignment: CDR1 MNHNY and CDR2 SVGAGI (reference sequence). V was cut by 0 bases and J by 10 bases, with 19 bases left in between. CDR3 loop: CASSYSQGGFKPEQFF. The CDR3 nucleotides read TGTGCCAGCAGTTACTCGCAGGGTGGTTTTAAGCCCGAGCAGTTCTTC.

The chain has TRBV7-2 and TRBJ2-5; TRBD1 agrees at 8 bases. This CDR3 region has 14 residues. Trimming removed 2 bases from V and 5 bases from J; junction bases left unmatched: 4. The germline CDR1 and CDR2 sequences are SGHTA and FQGNSA. The CDR3 nucleotides are TGTGCCAGCAGCTTATCAGGACAGGGTGAGACCCAGTACTTC. Translation: CASSLSGQGETQYF. Full variable domain (outside the CDR3, taken from reference TRBV7-2 and TRBJ2-5): GAGVSQSPSNKVTEKGKDVELRCDPISGHTALYWYRQSLGQGLEFLIYFQGNSAPDKSGLPSDRFSAERTGGSVSTLTIQRTQQEDSAVYLCASSLSGQGETQYFGPGTRLLVL.

Concerning this clone itself: One end of the junction does not line up with germline, which may come from a read error. CDR3 DNA: TGTGCCAGCAGTTTAGACCGCTGGGGCTCAACAAACCGGTTCTTC. It specifies CASSLDRWGSTNRFF. The rearrangement joins TRBV7-9 to TRBJ2-1, with D tentatively TRBD1 (5 bases). Germline assignment: CDR1 SEHNR and CDR2 FQNEAQ (reference sequence). The CDR3 consists of 15 residues.

V is TRBV18 and J is TRBJ2-4; D not resolved. The CDR3 loop spans 14 amino acids. The germline gives CDR1 KGHSH, CDR2 LQKENI. The V gene lost 2 bases and the J gene lost 6 bases, with 11 bases spanning the gap. The CDR3 coding sequence is TGTGCCAGCTCACCAACCCAGGTCCTAAACATTCAGTACTTC. Translated: CASSPTQVLNIQYF.

The gene calls are TRBV6-5 and TRBJ2-7, with a possible D match to TRBD2 (6 bases). The V and J ends lost 5 bases and 2 bases respectively, with 10 bases between them. This CDR3 spans 13 amino acids. Germline CDR1 is MNHEY and CDR2 is SVGAGI. CDR3 region: CASSLGSTYEQYF. DNA of the CDR3: TGTGCCAGCAGTCTCGGGAGCACCTACGAGCAGTACTTC.

The chain links TRBV7-9 to TRBJ2-2; 12 nucleotides align to TRBD2. The V gene's germline CDR1 is SEHNR and CDR2 FQNEAQ (reference sequence). Trimming removed 7 bases from V and 2 bases from J; junction bases left unmatched: 5. The CDR3 is made up of 16 amino acids. The CDR3 DNA is TGTGCCAGCATTACTAGCGGGAGGATTAACACCGGGGAGCTGTTTTTT. This gives the protein CASITSGRINTGELFF.

The chain uses TRBV3-1 (or the pseudogene TRBV3-2) and TRBJ2-7; TRBD1 matches 8 bases. The CDR3 runs 16 residues. V shed 1 base, J shed 1 base, and the junction held 6 bases outside the gene matches. Germline CDR1 and CDR2: LGHDT and YNNKEL (reference sequence). The CDR3 DNA sequence: TGTGCCAGCAGCCAAGCGACAGGGGCTTTGTCCTACGAGCAGTACTTC. Protein sequence: CASSQATGALSYEQYF.

This chain connects TRBV7-2 to TRBJ2-1, with D possibly TRBD2 on 6 matching bases. V lost 5 bases to trimming and J lost 10 bases, with 21 bases between them. Germline V lookup: CDR1 SGHTA, CDR2 FQGNSA. This CDR3 region has 15 residues. CDR3 DNA sequence: TGTGCCAGCAGCCCCCCCCCGGGGGTTCCTTCGGAGCAGTTCTTC. Amino acid sequence: CASSPPPGVPSEQFF. Variable domain in full (rest from reference TRBV7-2 and TRBJ2-1): GAGVSQSPSNKVTEKGKDVELRCDPISGHTALYWYRQSLGQGLEFLIYFQGNSAPDKSGLPSDRFSAERTGGSVSTLTIQRTQQEDSAVYLCASSPPPGVPSEQFFGPGTRLTVL.

The sample holds one count of this clone. This chain joins TRBV3-1 (or the pseudogene TRBV3-2) and TRBJ1-1; 7 bases are a match to TRBD1. The CDR3 has 12 residues. The germline gives CDR1 LGHDT, CDR2 YNNKEL (reference sequence). Losses at the gene ends were 3 bases for V and 6 bases for J; bases not matched to a gene: 1. This CDR3 is CASSQTGSEAFF. Written as DNA, the CDR3 is TGTGCCAGCAGCCAGACAGGGTCTGAAGCTTTCTTT.

The genes are TRBV5-4 and TRBJ1-1, with D possibly matching TRBD1 (5 bases). Germline V gene data show CDR1 as SGHNT and CDR2 as YYREEE (reference sequence). This CDR3 spans 12 amino acids. V lost 4 bases to trimming and J lost 5 bases, with 9 bases between them. CDR3 in amino acids: CASSLDITEAFF. The CDR3 DNA sequence: TGTGCCAGCAGCCTGGACATAACTGAAGCTTTCTTT.

The chain employs TRBV7-9 and TRBJ1-2, with 10 bases lining up with TRBD1. V dropped 5 bases and J dropped 8; count of bases not matched to a gene: 5. Germline V lookup: CDR1 SEHNR, CDR2 FQNEAQ (reference sequence). CDR3 length equals 13 residues. The DNA of the CDR3 is TGTGCCAGCAGCCGGACAGGGGGTTACGGCTACACCTTC. This translates into CASSRTGGYGYTF.

The chain links TRBV5-1 to TRBJ2-5, with 13 bases lining up with TRBD2. The ends lost 7 bases at V and 4 bases at J; junction bases unmatched: 10. From germline, CDR1 is SGHRS and CDR2 YFSETQ. CDR3 size: 16 residues. CDR3 in amino acids: CASWTSGSRVGETQYF. The CDR3 DNA reads TGCGCCAGCTGGACTAGCGGGAGTCGAGTAGGAGAGACCCAGTACTTC.

The sample holds a few counts of this clone. The V and J genes are TRBV10-3 and TRBJ1-2, with 7 nucleotides matching TRBD1. Trimming removed 4 bases from V and 3 bases from J; junction bases left unmatched: 2. Germline CDR1 ENHRY, CDR2 SYGVKD. CDR3 length: 13 amino acids. The CDR3 DNA reads TGTGCCATCAGTGCCGGGACAGACTATGGCTACACCTTC. Translation gives CAISAGTDYGYTF.

V usage is TRBV5-1 and J usage is TRBJ2-1, with D possibly being TRBD2 (5 bases). Deletions cut 0 bases from V and 1 base from J, with 8 bases between. The CDR3 extends over 15 amino acids. Germline loops: CDR1 SGHRS, CDR2 YFSETQ. CDR3 DNA sequence: TGCGCCAGCAGCTTGGTTCCGGGATCCTACAATGAGCAGTTCTTC. As protein: CASSLVPGSYNEQFF.

The chain uses TRBV9 and TRBJ1-2; D might be TRBD1 (5 bases). The V gene lost 0 bases and the J gene lost 4 bases, with 16 bases spanning the gap. Germline V gene lookup returns CDR1 SGDLS and CDR2 YYNGEE. CDR3 size: 16 residues. The CDR3 nucleotides read TGTGCCAGCAGCGTAGGTAGAGAAGGACAAATCTATGGCTACACCTTC. It specifies CASSVGREGQIYGYTF.

The gene calls are TRBV10-3 and TRBJ2-7, with 8 bases that match TRBD1. The length of the CDR3 is 14 residues. Germline CDR1 is ENHRY and CDR2 is SYGVKD. Trimming removed 8 bases from V and 1 base from J; junction bases left unmatched: 7. CDR3 sequence reads: CAIRGQGLSYEQYF. For the CDR3, the DNA is TGTGCCATCCGAGGACAGGGCCTATCCTACGAGCAGTACTTC.

The chain joins TRBV7-9 to TRBJ1-2; a weak D match, TRBD1 (6 bases). The V end was cut by 2 bases, the J end by 2 bases, with 9 bases between. Per germline, CDR1 SEHNR and CDR2 FQNEAQ (reference sequence). This CDR3 contains 14 residues. CDR3 bases: TGTGCCAGCAGCTTAACAGGGTCGAACTATGGCTACACCTTC. Translation: CASSLTGSNYGYTF.